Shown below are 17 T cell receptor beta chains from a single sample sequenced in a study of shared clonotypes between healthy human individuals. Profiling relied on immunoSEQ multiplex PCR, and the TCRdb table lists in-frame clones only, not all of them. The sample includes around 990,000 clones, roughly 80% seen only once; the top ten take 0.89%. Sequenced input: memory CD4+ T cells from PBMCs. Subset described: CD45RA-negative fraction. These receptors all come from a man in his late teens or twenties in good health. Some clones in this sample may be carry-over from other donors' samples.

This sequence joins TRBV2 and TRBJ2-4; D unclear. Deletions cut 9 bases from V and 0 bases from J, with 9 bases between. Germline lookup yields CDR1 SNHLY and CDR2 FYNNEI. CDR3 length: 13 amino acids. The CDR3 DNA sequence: TGTGCCAGTCAAATCCTAGCCAAAAACATTCAGTACTTC. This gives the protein CASQILAKNIQYF.

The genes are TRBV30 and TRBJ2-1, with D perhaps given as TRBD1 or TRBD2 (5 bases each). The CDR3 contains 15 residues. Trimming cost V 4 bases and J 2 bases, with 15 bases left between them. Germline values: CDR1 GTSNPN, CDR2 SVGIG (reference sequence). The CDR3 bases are TGTGCCTGGAAACAAGTCCGGGGCACCTACAATGAGCAGTTCTTC. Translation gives CAWKQVRGTYNEQFF.

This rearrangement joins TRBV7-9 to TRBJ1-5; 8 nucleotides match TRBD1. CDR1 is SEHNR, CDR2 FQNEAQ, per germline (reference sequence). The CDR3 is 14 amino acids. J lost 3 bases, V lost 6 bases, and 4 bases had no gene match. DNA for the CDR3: TGTGCCAGCAGTACCCAGGGGGCCAATCAGCCCCAGCATTTT. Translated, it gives CASSTQGANQPQHF.

CDR3 DNA: TGTGCCAGCATGGAGGGCAGGGCCGCCTACGAGCAGTACTTC. This codes for CASMEGRAAYEQYF. The V and J genes are TRBV7-2 and TRBJ2-7; D perhaps matches TRBD2 (6 bases). Per germline, CDR1 SGHTA and CDR2 FQGNSA. Trimming shortened V by 7 bases and J by 2 bases, and 15 bases separated the two germline ends. The CDR3 sequence is 14 residues long.

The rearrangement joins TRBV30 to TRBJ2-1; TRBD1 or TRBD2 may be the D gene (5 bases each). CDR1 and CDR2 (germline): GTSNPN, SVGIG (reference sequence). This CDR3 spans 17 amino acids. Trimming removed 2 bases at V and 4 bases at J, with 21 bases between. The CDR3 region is CAWSTMPGTVGYNEQFF. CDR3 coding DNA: TGTGCCTGGAGTACCATGCCCGGGACGGTGGGATACAATGAGCAGTTCTTC.

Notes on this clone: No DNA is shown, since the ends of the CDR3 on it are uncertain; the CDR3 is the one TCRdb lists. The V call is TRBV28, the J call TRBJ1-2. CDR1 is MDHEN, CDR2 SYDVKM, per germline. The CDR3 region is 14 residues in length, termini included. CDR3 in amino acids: CASSSSGRSLGYTF.

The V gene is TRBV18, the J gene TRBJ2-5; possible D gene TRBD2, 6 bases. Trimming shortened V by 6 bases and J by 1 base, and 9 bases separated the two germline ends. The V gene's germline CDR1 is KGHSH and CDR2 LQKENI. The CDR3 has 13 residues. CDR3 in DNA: TGTGCCAGCTCGAGGGACTTCCAAGAGACCCAGTACTTC. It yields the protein CASSRDFQETQYF.

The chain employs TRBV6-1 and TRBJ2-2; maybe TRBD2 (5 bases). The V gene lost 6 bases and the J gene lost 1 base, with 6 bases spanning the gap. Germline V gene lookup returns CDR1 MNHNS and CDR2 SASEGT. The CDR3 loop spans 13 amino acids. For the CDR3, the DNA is TGTGCCAGCAGGGGAGAGAACACCGGGGAGCTGTTTTTT. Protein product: CASRGENTGELFF.

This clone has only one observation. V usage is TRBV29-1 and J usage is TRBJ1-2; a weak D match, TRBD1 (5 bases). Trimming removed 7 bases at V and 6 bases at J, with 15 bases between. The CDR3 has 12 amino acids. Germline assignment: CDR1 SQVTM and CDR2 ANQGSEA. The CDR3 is CSEQTQGDGYTF. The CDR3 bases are TGCAGCGAACAAACCCAGGGAGATGGCTACACCTTC.

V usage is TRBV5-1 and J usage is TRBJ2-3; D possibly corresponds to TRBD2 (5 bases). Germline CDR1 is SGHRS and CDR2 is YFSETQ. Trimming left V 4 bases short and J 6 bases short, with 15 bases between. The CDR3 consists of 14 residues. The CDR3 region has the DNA TGCGCCAGCAGCGAGAGCGGAAATAGGGATACGCAGTATTTT. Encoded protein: CASSESGNRDTQYF. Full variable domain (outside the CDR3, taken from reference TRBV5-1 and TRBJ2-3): KAGVTQTPRYLIKTRGQQVTLSCSPISGHRSVSWYQQTPGQGLQFLFEYFSETQRNKGNFPGRFSGRQFSNSRSEMNVSTLELGDSALYLCASSESGNRDTQYFGPGTRLTVL.

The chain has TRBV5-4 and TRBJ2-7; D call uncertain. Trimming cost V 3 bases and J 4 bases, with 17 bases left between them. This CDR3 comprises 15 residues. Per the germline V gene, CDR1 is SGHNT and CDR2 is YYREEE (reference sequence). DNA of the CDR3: TGTGCCAGCAGCTCAACCCGGGCCCTCCGGTACGAGCAGTACTTC. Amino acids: CASSSTRALRYEQYF.

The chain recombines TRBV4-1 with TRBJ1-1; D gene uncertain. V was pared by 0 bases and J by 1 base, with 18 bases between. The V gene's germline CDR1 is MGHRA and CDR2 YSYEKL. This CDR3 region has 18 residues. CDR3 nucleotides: TGCGCCAGCAGCCAAGATTCCGTCTACAGATACAGGAACACTGAAGCTTTCTTT. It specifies CASSQDSVYRYRNTEAFF.

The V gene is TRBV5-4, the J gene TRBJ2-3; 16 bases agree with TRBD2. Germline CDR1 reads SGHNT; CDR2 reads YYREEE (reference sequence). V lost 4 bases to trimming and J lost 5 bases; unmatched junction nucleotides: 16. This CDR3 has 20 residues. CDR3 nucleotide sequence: TGTGCCAGCAGCCCAAAACCCGGGACTAGCGGGAGGGCCTCTATAGATACGCAGTATTTT. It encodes CASSPKPGTSGRASIDTQYF.

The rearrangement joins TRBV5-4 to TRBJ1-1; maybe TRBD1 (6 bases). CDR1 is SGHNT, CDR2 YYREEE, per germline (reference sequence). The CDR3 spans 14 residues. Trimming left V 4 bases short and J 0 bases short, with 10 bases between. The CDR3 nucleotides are TGTGCCAGCAGCGAAGGGGGGATGAACACTGAAGCTTTCTTT. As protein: CASSEGGMNTEAFF.

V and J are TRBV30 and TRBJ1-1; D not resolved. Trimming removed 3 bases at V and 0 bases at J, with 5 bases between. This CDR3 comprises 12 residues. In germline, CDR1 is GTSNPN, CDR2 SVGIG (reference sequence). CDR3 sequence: CAWRAVNTEAFF. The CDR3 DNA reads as TGTGCCTGGAGGGCAGTGAACACTGAAGCTTTCTTT.

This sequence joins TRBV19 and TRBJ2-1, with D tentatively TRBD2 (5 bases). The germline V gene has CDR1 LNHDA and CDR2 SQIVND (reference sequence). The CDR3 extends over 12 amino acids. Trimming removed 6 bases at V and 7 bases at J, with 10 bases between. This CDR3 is CASRTRGNEQFF. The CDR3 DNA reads TGTGCCAGTAGGACGCGCGGGAATGAGCAGTTCTTC.

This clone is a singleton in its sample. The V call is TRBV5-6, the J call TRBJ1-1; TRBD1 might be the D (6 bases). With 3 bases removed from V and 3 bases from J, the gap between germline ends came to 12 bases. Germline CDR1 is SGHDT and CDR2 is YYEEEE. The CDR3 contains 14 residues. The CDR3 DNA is TGTGCCAGCAGCTACAGGGTGGTGTACACTGAAGCTTTCTTT. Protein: CASSYRVVYTEAFF.